This is a list of T cell receptor beta chains from one sample in a study of blood T cell repertoires in COVID-19. Sequenced by immunoSEQ multiplex PCR; TCRdb stores in-frame clones only, minus some. The sample records 230,000 or so clones, 88% being singletons. Sample: PBMCs or T cells enriched from blood (not recorded which). The receptors derive from a woman aged 45-60 years with acute COVID-19. CDR3s leave out the opening cysteine and the closing phenylalanine or tryptophan. D genes are given only for firm matches. Size values are once, few and many counts, or a class for expanded clones, and some rows have none.

D gene	V gene	J gene	clone size	CDR3 protein
TRBD2	TRBV10-3	TRBJ2-7	-	AIRGLAAYEQY
TRBD2	TRBV19	TRBJ2-1	once	ASSLSTSGIRFYNEQF
-	TRBV3-1/TRBV3-2	TRBJ2-7	-	ASSHHSYEQY
-	TRBV27	TRBJ1-1	-	ASSFLSSGDTEAF
TRBD2	TRBV5-1	TRBJ2-1	-	ASSLESGSYNEQF
-	TRBV7-2	TRBJ2-1	-	ASSPQAGELGEQF
-	TRBV7-2	TRBJ2-1	-	ASSYWRDPYNEQF
-	TRBV28	TRBJ1-5	-	ASKTGGLREPQH
TRBD1	TRBV11-3	TRBJ2-1	-	ASARDRGYNEQF
-	TRBV28	TRBJ1-4	-	ASSLYVGETNEKLF
TRBD2	TRBV23-1	TRBJ2-5	-	ASSQGGGREETQY
TRBD2	TRBV19	TRBJ2-5	many	ASSMRASGRMKQETQY
-	TRBV28	TRBJ2-7	-	ASLSPGYSYEQY
TRBD2	TRBV5-1	TRBJ2-1	-	ASEPGLADNEQF
-	TRBV10-3	TRBJ2-3	-	AIRGLGTDTQY
TRBD1	TRBV28	TRBJ1-5	-	ASRSDREAQH
-	TRBV5-5	TRBJ2-3	-	ASSPSPTSTDTQY
TRBD1	TRBV5-6	TRBJ2-7	-	ASSLRGTGVSYEQY
-	TRBV19	TRBJ1-3	once	ASSIGGSGNTIY
-	TRBV7-9	TRBJ1-3	-	ATVNRLSSGNTIY
TRBD2	TRBV5-4	TRBJ2-7	-	ASSLGGRAYEQY
-	TRBV7-2	TRBJ2-7	-	ASSLKEGYEQY
-	TRBV7-3	TRBJ2-5	few	ASSLTGGQETQY
TRBD2	TRBV7-2	TRBJ2-7	few	ASSSGGGTEQY
-	TRBV5-1	TRBJ1-2	-	ASSLAWQGYGYT
-	TRBV9	TRBJ2-1	-	ASSALGGSSYNEQF
TRBD2	TRBV5-1	TRBJ2-7	-	ASSFGGEREQY
TRBD1	TRBV5-4	TRBJ2-7	-	ASSFDRGYEQY
-	TRBV18	TRBJ1-5	-	ASSPRRDHQPQH
-	TRBV5-1	TRBJ2-1	-	ASGPVWGAGNGEQF
-	TRBV7-6	TRBJ1-4	-	ASSLVSPGGNEKLF
-	TRBV13	TRBJ2-7	-	ASSSAGGWQY
-	TRBV27	TRBJ2-5	once	ASSLSAGQSLGETQY
-	TRBV18	TRBJ1-5	-	ASSPYGRDSNQPQH
TRBD1	TRBV27	TRBJ2-7	-	ASSPTTRTGGEQY
-	TRBV19	TRBJ1-6	-	ASSRASTEAYSPLH
TRBD2	TRBV28	TRBJ2-7	-	ASIAGVSYEQY
-	TRBV27	TRBJ2-7	few	ASSLAGDSYEQY
-	TRBV9	TRBJ2-3	-	ASSDSGSLGITQY
TRBD1	TRBV7-8	TRBJ1-4	-	ASSPPTGTNEKLF
-	TRBV10-3	TRBJ2-3	-	AMGGTGDTQY